One sample yielded the 18 T cell receptor beta chains listed below, sequenced in a study of shared clonotypes between healthy human individuals. CD8 cells regarded as naive lacked CD45RO, were positively chosen for CCR7, and omitted terminally differentiated effector memory CD45RA+ cells. Profiling relied on immunoSEQ multiplex PCR, and the TCRdb table lists in-frame clones only, not all of them. The profile shows over 800,000 clones, 92% of them singletons. Material for sequencing was naive CD8+ T cells sorted from blood. Receptor source: a man under 40 in good health.

The chain combines TRBV4-1 with TRBJ2-1; 11 nucleotides agree with TRBD2. The V gene end was trimmed by 3 bases and the J gene end by 7 bases; junction bases not matched to a gene: 8. The germline V gene has CDR1 MGHRA and CDR2 YSYEKL. The CDR3 covers 16 residues. The CDR3 here is CASSQPTSGIRNEQFF. The CDR3 coding sequence is TGCGCCAGCAGCCAGCCGACTAGCGGGATTCGAAATGAGCAGTTCTTC.

This clone showed up just once. The chain recombines TRBV5-6 with TRBJ2-3; D gene unclear. The CDR3 loop spans 14 amino acids. From germline, CDR1 is SGHDT and CDR2 YYEEEE. The germline V and J ends were trimmed by 10 bases and 2 bases, with 17 bases remaining between them. The CDR3 DNA sequence: TGTGCCTCCGGGTGGGATGGAGACACAGATACGCAGTATTTT. Translation gives CASGWDGDTDTQYF.

This chain joins TRBV5-1 and TRBJ2-5, with TRBD2 identical over 9 bases. The germline V gene encodes CDR1 SGHRS and CDR2 YFSETQ. With 4 bases clipped from V and 4 bases from J, the junction kept 5 bases outside the gene matches. The CDR3 contains 14 residues. CDR3 sequence: CASSVSSGTETQYF. The DNA for the CDR3 is TGCGCCAGCAGCGTATCTAGCGGGACAGAGACCCAGTACTTC.

The chain has TRBV5-4 and TRBJ1-1, with 7 bases identical to TRBD1. Looked up from germline, CDR1 is SGHNT and CDR2 is YYREEE (reference sequence). This CDR3 region has 14 residues. The trim removed 1 base at V and 4 bases at J, leaving 4 bases unmatched. The CDR3 here is CASSLRQGSTEAFF. In DNA, the CDR3 is TGTGCCAGCAGCTTGCGACAGGGTAGCACTGAAGCTTTCTTT.

This rearrangement joins TRBV7-2 to TRBJ1-2; D unresolved. Per the germline V gene, CDR1 is SGHTA and CDR2 is FQGNSA. This CDR3 is built from 13 residues. The germline V and J ends were trimmed by 1 base and 8 bases, with 11 bases remaining between them. The CDR3 loop reads CASSLVIGGGYTF. The CDR3 bases are TGTGCCAGCAGCTTAGTTATTGGCGGGGGCTACACCTTC.

This clone is a singleton in its sample. The chain joins TRBV5-1 to TRBJ2-2; D remains ambiguous. The germline V gene encodes CDR1 SGHRS and CDR2 YFSETQ. Trimming took off 5 bases at V and 3 bases at J, with 17 bases between the two ends. CDR3 size: 16 residues. Here the CDR3 reads CASRDADPTDTGELFF. The CDR3 nucleotides read TGCGCCAGCAGAGACGCGGATCCGACTGACACCGGGGAGCTGTTTTTT. The whole variable domain, remainder taken from reference TRBV5-1 and TRBJ2-2, is KAGVTQTPRYLIKTRGQQVTLSCSPISGHRSVSWYQQTPGQGLQFLFEYFSETQRNKGNFPGRFSGRQFSNSRSEMNVSTLELGDSALYLCASRDADPTDTGELFFGEGSRLTVL.

V and J are TRBV7-9 and TRBJ2-5; D assignment may be TRBD1 or TRBD2 (5 bases each). Germline loops: CDR1 SEHNR, CDR2 FQNEAQ (reference sequence). Between the trimmed V and J ends, which lost 8 bases and 0 bases, there was a span of 13 bases. The CDR3 is 14 residues long. CDR3 DNA: TGTGCCAGCGATCTCCCGGGACACCAAGAGACCCAGTACTTC. This encodes CASDLPGHQETQYF.

V usage is TRBV27 and J usage is TRBJ2-7; D remains ambiguous. The CDR3 length is 14 residues. Germline CDR1 is MNHEY and CDR2 is SMNVEV (reference sequence). V dropped 0 bases and J dropped 6 bases, with 12 bases sitting between them. In DNA form, the CDR3 reads TGTGCCAGCAGTTTATCGACCTACGCTACCGAGCAGTACTTC. It is translated as CASSLSTYATEQYF.

In regard to this clone: One junction end disagrees with the germline gene, perhaps due to a read error. V and J are TRBV16 and TRBJ2-1; D remains ambiguous. Germline V gives CDR1 KGHSY, CDR2 FQNENV. The CDR3 has 14 residues. The DNA for the CDR3 is TGTGCCAGCAGTCCGCGGAAGGCCTATAATGAGCAGTTCTTC. Protein product: CASSPRKAYNEQFF.

The chain has TRBV27 and TRBJ1-1; 10 positions match TRBD1. J lost 0 bases, V lost 3 bases, and 4 bases had no gene match. The CDR3 contains 16 residues. Germline V gene sequence: CDR1 MNHEY, CDR2 SMNVEV (reference sequence). The CDR3 is CASSFDRGPVNTEAFF. DNA of the CDR3: TGTGCCAGCAGTTTCGACAGGGGGCCGGTGAACACTGAAGCTTTCTTT.

V gene TRBV4-1 combines with J gene TRBJ1-1; D is ambiguous. This CDR3 is 13 amino acids long. In germline, CDR1 is MGHRA, CDR2 YSYEKL. The V end was cut by 0 bases, the J end by 5 bases, with 7 bases between. The CDR3 nucleotides are TGCGCCAGCAGCCAAGATAAGGGTACTGAAGCTTTCTTT. Encoded protein: CASSQDKGTEAFF.

This chain uses TRBV7-2 with TRBJ2-1, with D possibly being TRBD2 (5 bases). The CDR3 extends over 15 amino acids. Germline CDR1 SGHTA, CDR2 FQGNSA. V lost 2 bases, J lost 0 bases, and 8 bases lay in between. DNA for the CDR3: TGTGCCAGCAGCTTACGGGGATACTCCTACAATGAGCAGTTCTTC. Translated, it gives CASSLRGYSYNEQFF.

The gene calls are TRBV30 and TRBJ1-3, with no clear D. V lost 4 bases to trimming and J lost 3 bases, with 10 bases between them. CDR3 length: 13 residues. The germline gives CDR1 GTSNPN, CDR2 SVGIG (reference sequence). The CDR3 coding sequence is TGTGCCTGGAATGAGGGAAGTGGAAACACCATATATTTT. This encodes CAWNEGSGNTIYF.

The rearrangement links TRBV18 to TRBJ2-7, with D maybe TRBD1 (6 bases). The V end was cut by 4 bases, the J end by 6 bases, with 7 bases between. Germline values: CDR1 KGHSH, CDR2 LQKENI. The CDR3 sequence is 11 residues long. CDR3 in amino acids: CASSHRVEQYF. The CDR3, as DNA: TGTGCCAGCTCACACAGGGTCGAGCAGTACTTC.

The chain carries TRBV29-1 and TRBJ2-1; 8 positions match TRBD1. V lost 7 bases, J lost 4 bases, and 0 bases stayed unmatched. The CDR3 spans 11 residues. Germline V gene lookup returns CDR1 SQVTM and CDR2 ANQGSEA. The CDR3 DNA reads TGCAGCGGGGACAGGTACAATGAGCAGTTCTTC. Amino acid sequence: CSGDRYNEQFF.

J is TRBJ2-1 and V is TRBV9; D remains unclear. The germline V and J ends were trimmed by 0 bases and 10 bases, with 14 bases remaining between them. The CDR3 extends over 14 amino acids. In germline, CDR1 is SGDLS, CDR2 YYNGEE. CDR3 DNA: TGTGCCAGCAGCGTAGCTGCAGGAATGTGGGAGCAGTTCTTC. Protein: CASSVAAGMWEQFF.

The gene calls are TRBV7-6 and TRBJ1-1; D possibly corresponds to TRBD1 (5 bases). From germline, CDR1 is SGHVS and CDR2 FNYEAQ. Trimming cost V 2 bases and J 8 bases, with 21 bases left between them. The CDR3 consists of 16 residues. Here the CDR3 DNA reads TGTGCCAGCAGCTTATCTGAACAGGTGGAGACCGGGGAAGCTTTCTTT. It codes for CASSLSEQVETGEAFF.

A word on this clone: Different DNA sequences within this sample yield the same CDR3. CDR3 protein: CSVEGLAGENEQFF. CDR3 DNA: TGCAGCGTTGAAGGGCTAGCGGGAGAGAATGAGCAGTTCTTC. The V and J genes are TRBV29-1 and TRBJ2-1; 10 bases line up with TRBD2. The V and J ends lost 1 base and 7 bases, in that order; junction bases with no gene match: 4. CDR3 length: 14 amino acids. Looked up from germline, CDR1 is SQVTM and CDR2 is ANQGSEA.